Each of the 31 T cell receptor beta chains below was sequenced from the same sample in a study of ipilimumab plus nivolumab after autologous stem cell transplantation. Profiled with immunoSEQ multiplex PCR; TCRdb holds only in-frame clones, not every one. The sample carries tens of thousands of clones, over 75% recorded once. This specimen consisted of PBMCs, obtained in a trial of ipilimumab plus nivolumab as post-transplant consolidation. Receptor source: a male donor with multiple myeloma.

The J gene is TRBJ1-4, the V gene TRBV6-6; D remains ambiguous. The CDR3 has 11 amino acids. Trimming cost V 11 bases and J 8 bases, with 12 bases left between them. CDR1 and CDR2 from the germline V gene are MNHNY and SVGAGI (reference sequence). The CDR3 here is CAHGRSEKLFF. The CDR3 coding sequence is TGTGCCCATGGGCGGTCCGAAAAACTGTTTTTT.

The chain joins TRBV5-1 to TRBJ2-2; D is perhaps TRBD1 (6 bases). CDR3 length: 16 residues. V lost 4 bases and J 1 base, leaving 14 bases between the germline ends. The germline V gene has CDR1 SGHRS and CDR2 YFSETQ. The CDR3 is CASSDSGTMNTGELFF. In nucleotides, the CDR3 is TGCGCCAGCAGCGATTCGGGGACAATGAACACCGGGGAGCTGTTTTTT.

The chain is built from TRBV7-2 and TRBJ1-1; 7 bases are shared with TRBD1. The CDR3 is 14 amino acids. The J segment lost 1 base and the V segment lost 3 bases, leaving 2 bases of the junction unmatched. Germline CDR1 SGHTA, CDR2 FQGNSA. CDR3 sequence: CASSFGTANTEAFF. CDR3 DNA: TGTGCCAGCAGCTTCGGGACAGCGAACACTGAAGCTTTCTTT.

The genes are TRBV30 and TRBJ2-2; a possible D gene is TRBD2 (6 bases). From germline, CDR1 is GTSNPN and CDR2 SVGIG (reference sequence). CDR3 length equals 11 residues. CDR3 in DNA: TGTGCGGGTCCTAGCGACGGGGAGCTGTTTTTT. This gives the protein CAGPSDGELFF.

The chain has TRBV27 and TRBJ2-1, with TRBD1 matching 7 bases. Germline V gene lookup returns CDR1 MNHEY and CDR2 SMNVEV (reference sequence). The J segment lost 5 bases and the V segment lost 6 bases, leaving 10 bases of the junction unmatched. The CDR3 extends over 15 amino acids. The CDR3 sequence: CASRSAGGQNNEQFF. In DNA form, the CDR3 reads TGTGCCAGCAGATCCGCAGGGGGACAGAACAATGAGCAGTTCTTC.

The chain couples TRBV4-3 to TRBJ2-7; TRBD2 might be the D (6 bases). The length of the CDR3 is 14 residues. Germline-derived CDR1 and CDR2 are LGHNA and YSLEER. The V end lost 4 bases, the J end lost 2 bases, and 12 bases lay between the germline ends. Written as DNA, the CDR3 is TGCGCCAGCAGCCCCCGGAGGGGACCCTACGAGCAGTACTTC. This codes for CASSPRRGPYEQYF.

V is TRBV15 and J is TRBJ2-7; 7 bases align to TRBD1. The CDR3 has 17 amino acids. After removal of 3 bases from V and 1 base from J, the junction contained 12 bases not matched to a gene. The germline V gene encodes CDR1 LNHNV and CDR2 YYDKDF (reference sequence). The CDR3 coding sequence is TGTGCCACCAGCAGCCACGAAGGGACAGTTTTTTCCTACGAGCAGTACTTC. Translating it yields CATSSHEGTVFSYEQYF.

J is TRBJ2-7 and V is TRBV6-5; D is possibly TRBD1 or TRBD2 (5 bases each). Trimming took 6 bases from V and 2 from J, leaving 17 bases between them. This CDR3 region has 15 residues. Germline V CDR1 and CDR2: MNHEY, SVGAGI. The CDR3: CASSPSDGTPYEQYF. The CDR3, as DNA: TGTGCCAGCAGCCCTTCGGACGGGACCCCCTACGAGCAGTACTTC.

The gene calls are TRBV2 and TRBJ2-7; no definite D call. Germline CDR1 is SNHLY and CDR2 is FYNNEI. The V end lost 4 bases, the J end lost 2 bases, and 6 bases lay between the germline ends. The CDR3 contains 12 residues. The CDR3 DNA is TGTGCCAGCAGTGGGGGAACCTACGAGCAGTACTTC. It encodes CASSGGTYEQYF.

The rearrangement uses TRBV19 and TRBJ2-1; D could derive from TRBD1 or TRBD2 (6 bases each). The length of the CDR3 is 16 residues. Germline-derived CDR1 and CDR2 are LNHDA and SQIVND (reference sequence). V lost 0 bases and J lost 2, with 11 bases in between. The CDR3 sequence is CASSIEKGGPYNEQFF. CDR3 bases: TGTGCCAGTAGTATAGAAAAAGGGGGGCCCTACAATGAGCAGTTCTTC.

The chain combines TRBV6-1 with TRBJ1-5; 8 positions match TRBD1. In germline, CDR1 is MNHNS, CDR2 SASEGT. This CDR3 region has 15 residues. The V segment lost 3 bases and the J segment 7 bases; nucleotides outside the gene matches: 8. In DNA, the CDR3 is TGTGCCAGCAGTGATTCGCAGGGGGCGGGACAGCCCCAGCATTTT. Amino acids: CASSDSQGAGQPQHF.

The CDR3 coding sequence is TGTGCCAGCAGCTCACTTACAGGGGCGTTCGACTATGGCTACACCTTC. It encodes CASSSLTGAFDYGYTF. This sequence joins TRBV5-5 and TRBJ1-2, with 7 bases lining up with TRBD1. CDR1 is SGHKS and CDR2 is YYEKEE in the germline V gene (reference sequence). CDR3 length: 16 amino acids. V was pared by 3 bases and J by 3 bases, with 11 bases of the junction left unmatched. Looking up the rest from reference TRBV5-5 and TRBJ1-2 gives the full variable domain: DAGVTQSPTHLIKTRGQQVTLRCSPISGHKSVSWYQQVLGQGPQFIFQYYEKEERGRGNFPDRFSARQFPNYSSELNVNALLLGDSALYLCASSSLTGAFDYGYTFGSGTRLTVV.

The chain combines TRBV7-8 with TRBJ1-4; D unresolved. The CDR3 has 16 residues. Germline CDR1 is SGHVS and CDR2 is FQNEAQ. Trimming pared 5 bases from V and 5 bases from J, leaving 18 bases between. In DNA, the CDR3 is TGTGCCAGCAGCCCGAGTATTGGGCCCCCGAATGAAAAACTGTTTTTT. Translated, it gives CASSPSIGPPNEKLFF.

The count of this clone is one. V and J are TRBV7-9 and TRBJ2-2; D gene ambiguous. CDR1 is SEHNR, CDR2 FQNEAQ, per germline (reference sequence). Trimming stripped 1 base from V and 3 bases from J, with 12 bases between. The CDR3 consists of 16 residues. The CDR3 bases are TGTGCCAGCAGCTTAGTGCCAAGAGAGGACACCGGGGAGCTGTTTTTT. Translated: CASSLVPREDTGELFF.

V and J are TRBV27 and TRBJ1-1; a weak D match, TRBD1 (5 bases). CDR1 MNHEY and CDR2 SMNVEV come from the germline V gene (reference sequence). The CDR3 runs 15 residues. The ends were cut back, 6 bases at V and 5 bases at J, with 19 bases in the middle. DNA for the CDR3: TGTGCCAGCAGATTAGGGGAGGGGTTCAGGACTGAAGCTTTCTTT. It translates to CASRLGEGFRTEAFF.

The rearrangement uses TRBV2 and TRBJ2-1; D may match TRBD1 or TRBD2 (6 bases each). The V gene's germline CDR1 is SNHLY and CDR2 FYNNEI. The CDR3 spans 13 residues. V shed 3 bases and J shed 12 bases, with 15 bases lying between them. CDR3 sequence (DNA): TGTGCCAGCAGTGAGCGGGAAAAGGGGGGGCAGTTCTTC. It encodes CASSEREKGGQFF. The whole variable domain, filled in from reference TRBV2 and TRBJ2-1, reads EPEVTQTPSHQVTQMGQEVILRCVPISNHLYFYWYRQILGQKVEFLVSFYNNEISEKSEIFDDQFSVERPDGSNFTLKIRSTKLEDSAMYFCASSEREKGGQFFGPGTRLTVL.

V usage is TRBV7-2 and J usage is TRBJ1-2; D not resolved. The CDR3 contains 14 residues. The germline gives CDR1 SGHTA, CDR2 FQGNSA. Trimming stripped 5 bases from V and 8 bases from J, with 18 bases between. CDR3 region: CASSTYTAPDGYTF. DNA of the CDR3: TGTGCCAGCAGCACCTACACAGCGCCGGACGGCTACACCTTC.

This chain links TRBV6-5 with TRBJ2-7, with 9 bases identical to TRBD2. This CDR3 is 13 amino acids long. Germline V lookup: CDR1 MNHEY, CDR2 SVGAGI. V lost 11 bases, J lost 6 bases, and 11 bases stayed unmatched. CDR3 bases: TGTGCCTCCCGGGCGGGAGGGCCGCTCGAGCAGTACTTC. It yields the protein CASRAGGPLEQYF.

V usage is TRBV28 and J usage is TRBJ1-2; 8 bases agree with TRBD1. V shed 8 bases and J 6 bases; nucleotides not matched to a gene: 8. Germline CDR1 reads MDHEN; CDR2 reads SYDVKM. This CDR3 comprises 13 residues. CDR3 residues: CASRPDRGHGYTF. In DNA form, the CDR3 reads TGTGCCAGCCGACCTGACAGGGGACATGGCTACACCTTC.

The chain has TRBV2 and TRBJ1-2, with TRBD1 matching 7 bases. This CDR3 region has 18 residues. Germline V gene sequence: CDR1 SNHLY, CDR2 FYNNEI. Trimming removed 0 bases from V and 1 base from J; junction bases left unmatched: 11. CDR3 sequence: CASSEAGRGPPFNYGYTF. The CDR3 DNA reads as TGTGCCAGCAGTGAAGCAGGGAGGGGGCCACCATTTAACTATGGCTACACCTTC. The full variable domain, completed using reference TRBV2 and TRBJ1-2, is EPEVTQTPSHQVTQMGQEVILRCVPISNHLYFYWYRQILGQKVEFLVSFYNNEISEKSEIFDDQFSVERPDGSNFTLKIRSTKLEDSAMYFCASSEAGRGPPFNYGYTFGSGTRLTVV.

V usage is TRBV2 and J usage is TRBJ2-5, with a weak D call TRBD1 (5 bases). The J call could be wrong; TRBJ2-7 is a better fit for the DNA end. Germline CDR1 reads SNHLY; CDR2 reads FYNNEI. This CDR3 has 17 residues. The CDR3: CASSEAGLPRSTYEQYF. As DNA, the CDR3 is TGTGCCAGCAGTGAAGCGGGGCTTCCTCGAAGCACCTACGAGCAGTACTTC.

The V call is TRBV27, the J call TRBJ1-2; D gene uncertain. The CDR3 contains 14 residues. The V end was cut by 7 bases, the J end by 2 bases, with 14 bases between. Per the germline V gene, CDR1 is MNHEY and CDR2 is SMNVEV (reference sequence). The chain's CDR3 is CASTGSIRNYGYTF. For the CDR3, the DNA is TGTGCCAGCACCGGCTCTATCAGGAACTATGGCTACACCTTC.

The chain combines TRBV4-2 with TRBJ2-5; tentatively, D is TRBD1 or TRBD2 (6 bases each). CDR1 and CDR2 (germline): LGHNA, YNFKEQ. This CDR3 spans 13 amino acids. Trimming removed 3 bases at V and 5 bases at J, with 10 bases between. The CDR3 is CASSQRGRETQYF. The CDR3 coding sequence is TGTGCCAGCAGCCAGAGGGGGAGGGAGACCCAGTACTTC.

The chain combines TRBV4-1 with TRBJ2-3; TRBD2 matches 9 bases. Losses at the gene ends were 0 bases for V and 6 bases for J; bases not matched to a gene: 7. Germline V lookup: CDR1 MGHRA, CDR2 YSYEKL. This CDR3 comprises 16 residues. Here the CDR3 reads CASSQEMAGGPDTQYF. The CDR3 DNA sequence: TGCGCCAGCAGCCAAGAAATGGCGGGGGGGCCCGATACGCAGTATTTT.

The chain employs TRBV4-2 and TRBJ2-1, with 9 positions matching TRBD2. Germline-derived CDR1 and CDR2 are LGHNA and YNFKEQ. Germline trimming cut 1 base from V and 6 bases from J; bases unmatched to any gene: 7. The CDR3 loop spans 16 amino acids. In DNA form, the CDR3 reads TGTGCCAGCAGCCAAGTTATAGCGGGAGAGGCCAATGAGCAGTTCTTC. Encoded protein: CASSQVIAGEANEQFF.

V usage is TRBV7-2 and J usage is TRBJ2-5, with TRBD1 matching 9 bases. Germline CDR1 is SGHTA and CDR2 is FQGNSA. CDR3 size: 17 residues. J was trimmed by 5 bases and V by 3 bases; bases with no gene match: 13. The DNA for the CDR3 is TGTGCCAGCAGCTTTAGCATGGGACAGGGTGCTTCCGAGACCCAGTACTTC. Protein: CASSFSMGQGASETQYF.

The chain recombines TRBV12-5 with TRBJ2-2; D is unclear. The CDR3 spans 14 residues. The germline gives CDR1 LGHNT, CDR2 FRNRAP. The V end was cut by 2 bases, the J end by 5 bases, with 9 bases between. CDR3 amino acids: CASGLPLDTGELFF. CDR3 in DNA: TGTGCTAGTGGTTTGCCTCTCGATACCGGGGAGCTGTTTTTT. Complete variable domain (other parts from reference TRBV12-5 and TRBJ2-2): DARVTQTPRHKVTEMGQEVTMRCQPILGHNTVFWYRQTMMQGLELLAYFRNRAPLDDSGMPKDRFSAEMPDATLATLKIQPSEPRDSAVYFCASGLPLDTGELFFGEGSRLTVL.

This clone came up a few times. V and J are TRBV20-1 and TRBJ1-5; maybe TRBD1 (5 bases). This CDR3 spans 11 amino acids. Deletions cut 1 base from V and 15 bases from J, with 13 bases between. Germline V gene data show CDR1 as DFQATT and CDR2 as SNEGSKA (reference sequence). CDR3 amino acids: CSARGPGGTHF. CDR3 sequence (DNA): TGCAGTGCTAGAGGTCCCGGGGGAACGCATTTT.

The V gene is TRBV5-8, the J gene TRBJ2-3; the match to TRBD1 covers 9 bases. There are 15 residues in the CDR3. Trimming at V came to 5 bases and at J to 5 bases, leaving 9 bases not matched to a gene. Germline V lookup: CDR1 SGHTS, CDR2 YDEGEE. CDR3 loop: CASRPTGGGGDTQYF. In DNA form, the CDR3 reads TGTGCCAGCAGGCCCACAGGGGGCGGGGGAGATACGCAGTATTTT.

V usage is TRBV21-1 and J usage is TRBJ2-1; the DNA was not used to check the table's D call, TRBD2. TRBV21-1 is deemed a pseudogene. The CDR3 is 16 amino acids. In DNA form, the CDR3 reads TGTGCCAGCAGCAAAGCGCTCGCGGGGGGTAACAATGAGCAGTTCTTC. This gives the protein CASSKALAGGNNEQFF.

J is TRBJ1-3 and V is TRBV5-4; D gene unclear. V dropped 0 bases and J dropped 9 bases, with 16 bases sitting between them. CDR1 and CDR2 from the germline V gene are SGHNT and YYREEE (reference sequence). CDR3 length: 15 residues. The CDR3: CASSLGVVHRGTIYF. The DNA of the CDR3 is TGTGCCAGCAGCTTGGGGGTTGTTCACCGGGGCACCATATATTTT. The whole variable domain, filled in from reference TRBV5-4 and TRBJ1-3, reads ETGVTQSPTHLIKTRGQQVTLRCSSQSGHNTVSWYQQALGQGPQFIFQYYREEENGRGNFPPRFSGLQFPNYSSELNVNALELDDSALYLCASSLGVVHRGTIYFGEGSWLTVV.